This TCR beta chain was retrieved from a study of blood T cell repertoires in COVID-19. Turning to the study itself: PBMCs, B-cell-depleted T cells, or T cells were the source of the cDNA or gDNA that made up the material.

The table came from immunoSEQ multiplex PCR; TCRdb's copy has only in-frame clones and leaves some out. The sample lists 120,000 or so clones, roughly 85% seen once, with roughly 27% in the top ten. Germline values: CDR1 KGHSH, CDR2 LQKENI. V was pared by 5 bases and J by 4 bases, with 15 bases between. The CDR3 length is 15 residues. V and J are TRBV18 and TRBJ1-3, with D possibly matching TRBD1 (6 bases). The sample was peripheral blood. The sequence derives from an elderly woman with acute or convalescent COVID-19. Here the CDR3 reads CASSAQGADGNTIYF. Here the CDR3 DNA reads TGTGCCAGCTCAGCACAGGGAGCTGACGGAAACACCATATATTTT.